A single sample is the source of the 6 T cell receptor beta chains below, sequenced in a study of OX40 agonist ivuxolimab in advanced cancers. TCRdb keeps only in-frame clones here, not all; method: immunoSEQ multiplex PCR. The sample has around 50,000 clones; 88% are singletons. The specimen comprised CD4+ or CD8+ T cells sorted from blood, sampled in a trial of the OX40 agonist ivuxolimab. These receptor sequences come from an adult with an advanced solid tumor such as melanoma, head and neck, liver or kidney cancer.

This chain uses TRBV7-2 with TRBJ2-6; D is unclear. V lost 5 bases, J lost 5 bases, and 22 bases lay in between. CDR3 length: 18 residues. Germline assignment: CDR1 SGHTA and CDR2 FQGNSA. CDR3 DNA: TGTGCCAGCAGCAATACTACGAGACGACAAAGTCGGGCCAACGTCCTGACTTTC. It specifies CASSNTTRRQSRANVLTF.

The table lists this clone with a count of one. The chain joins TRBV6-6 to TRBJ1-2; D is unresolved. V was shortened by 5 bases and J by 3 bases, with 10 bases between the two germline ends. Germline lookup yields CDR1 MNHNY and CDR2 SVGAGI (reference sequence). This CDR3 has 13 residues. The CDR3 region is CASSLAGHYGYTF. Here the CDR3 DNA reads TGTGCCAGCAGTCTCGCGGGCCACTATGGCTACACCTTC.

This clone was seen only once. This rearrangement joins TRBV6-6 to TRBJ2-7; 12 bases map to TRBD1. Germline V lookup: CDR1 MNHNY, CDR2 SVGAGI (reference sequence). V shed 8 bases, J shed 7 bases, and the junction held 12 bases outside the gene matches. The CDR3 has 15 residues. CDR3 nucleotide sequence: TGTGCCAGCGGGGGGCGGGACAGGGGGCTTCGGGAGCAGTACTTC. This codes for CASGGRDRGLREQYF.

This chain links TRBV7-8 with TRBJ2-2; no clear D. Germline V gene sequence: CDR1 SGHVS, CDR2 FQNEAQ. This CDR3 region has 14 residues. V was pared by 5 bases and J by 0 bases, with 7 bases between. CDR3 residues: CASSKDPNTGELFF. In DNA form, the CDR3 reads TGTGCCAGCAGCAAGGACCCGAACACCGGGGAGCTGTTTTTT.

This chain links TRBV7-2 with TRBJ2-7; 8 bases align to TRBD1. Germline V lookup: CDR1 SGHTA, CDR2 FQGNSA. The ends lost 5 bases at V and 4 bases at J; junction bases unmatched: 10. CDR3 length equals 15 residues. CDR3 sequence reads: CASSARTGRVYEQYF. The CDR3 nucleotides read TGTGCCAGCAGCGCCCGGACAGGGAGAGTATACGAGCAGTACTTC.

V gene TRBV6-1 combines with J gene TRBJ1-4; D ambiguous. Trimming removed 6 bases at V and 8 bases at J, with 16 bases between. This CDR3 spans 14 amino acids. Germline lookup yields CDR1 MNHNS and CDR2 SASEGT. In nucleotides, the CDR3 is TGTGCCAGCAGCGTGGAGGGAGTGCGGGAAAAACTGTTTTTT. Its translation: CASSVEGVREKLFF.